Sequencing of this TCR beta chain was carried out in a study of blood T cell dynamics during melanoma immunotherapy. Study overall: First-line therapy was either pembrolizumab or nivolumab with ipilimumab for metastatic melanoma.

Generated by immunoSEQ multiplex PCR, the TCRdb table keeps only in-frame clones and is missing some. The sample lists approximately 13,000 clones, roughly 86% occurring once. CDR1 is MNHEY and CDR2 is SVGAGI in the germline V gene. The CDR3 sequence is 14 residues long. Trimming at V came to 6 bases and at J to 4 bases, leaving 5 bases not matched to a gene. Time point noted: pre-treatment baseline. One draw preceded checkpoint blockade; another followed its first cycle at week 3. At 12 weeks after first infusion, RECIST 1.1 defined response for most patients. Patients had no prior systemic cancer treatment, immunosuppressants or other active cancers.

The chain recombines TRBV6-5 with TRBJ1-5; 8 nucleotides line up with TRBD1. Sequencing was performed on blood, taken from a patient treated with checkpoint blockade. The source of this sequence is a human donor with melanoma. Here the CDR3 DNA reads TGTGCCAGCAGCACCAGGGGGCCGAATCAGCCCCAGCATTTT. Its protein product is CASSTRGPNQPQHF.